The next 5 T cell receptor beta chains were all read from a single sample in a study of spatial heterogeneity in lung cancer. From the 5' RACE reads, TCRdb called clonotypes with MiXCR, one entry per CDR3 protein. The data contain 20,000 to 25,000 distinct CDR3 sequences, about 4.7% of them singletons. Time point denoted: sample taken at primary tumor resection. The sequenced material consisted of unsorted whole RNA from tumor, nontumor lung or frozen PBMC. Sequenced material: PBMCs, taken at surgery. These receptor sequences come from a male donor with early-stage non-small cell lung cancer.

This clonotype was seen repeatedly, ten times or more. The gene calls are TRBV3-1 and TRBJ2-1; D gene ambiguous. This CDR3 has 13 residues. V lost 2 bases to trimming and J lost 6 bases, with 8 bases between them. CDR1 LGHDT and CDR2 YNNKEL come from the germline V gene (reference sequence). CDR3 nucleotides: TGTGCCAGCAGCCAAATGGCAAGCAATGAGCAGTTCTTC. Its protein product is CASSQMASNEQFF.

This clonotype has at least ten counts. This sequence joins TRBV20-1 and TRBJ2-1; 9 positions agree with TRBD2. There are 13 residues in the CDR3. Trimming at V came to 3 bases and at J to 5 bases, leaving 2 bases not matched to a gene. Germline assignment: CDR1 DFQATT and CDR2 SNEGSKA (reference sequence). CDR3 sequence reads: CSASPSGDNEQFF. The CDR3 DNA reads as TGCAGTGCTAGCCCTAGCGGGGACAATGAGCAGTTCTTC.

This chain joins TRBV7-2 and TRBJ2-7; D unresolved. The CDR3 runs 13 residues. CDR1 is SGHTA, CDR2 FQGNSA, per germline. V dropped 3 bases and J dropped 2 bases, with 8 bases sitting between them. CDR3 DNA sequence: TGTGCCAGCAGCTTCGCAGGAACCTACGAGCAGTACTTC. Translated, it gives CASSFAGTYEQYF. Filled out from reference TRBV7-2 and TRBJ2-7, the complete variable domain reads GAGVSQSPSNKVTEKGKDVELRCDPISGHTALYWYRQSLGQGLEFLIYFQGNSAPDKSGLPSDRFSAERTGGSVSTLTIQRTQQEDSAVYLCASSFAGTYEQYFGPGTRLTVT.

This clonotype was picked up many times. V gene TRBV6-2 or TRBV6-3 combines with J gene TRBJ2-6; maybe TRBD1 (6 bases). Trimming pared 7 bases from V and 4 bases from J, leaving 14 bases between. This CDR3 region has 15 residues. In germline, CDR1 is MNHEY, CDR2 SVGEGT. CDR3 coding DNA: TGTGCCAGCAAACAGGGTTCTGGGGGGGCCAACGTCCTGACTTTC. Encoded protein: CASKQGSGGANVLTF.

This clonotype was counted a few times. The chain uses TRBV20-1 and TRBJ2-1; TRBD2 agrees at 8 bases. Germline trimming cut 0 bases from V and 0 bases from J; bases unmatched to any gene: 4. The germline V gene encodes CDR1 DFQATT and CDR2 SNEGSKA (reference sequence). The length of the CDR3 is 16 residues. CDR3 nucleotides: TGCAGTGCTAGAGATCTAAGCGGGAGCTCCTACAATGAGCAGTTCTTC. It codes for CSARDLSGSSYNEQFF.